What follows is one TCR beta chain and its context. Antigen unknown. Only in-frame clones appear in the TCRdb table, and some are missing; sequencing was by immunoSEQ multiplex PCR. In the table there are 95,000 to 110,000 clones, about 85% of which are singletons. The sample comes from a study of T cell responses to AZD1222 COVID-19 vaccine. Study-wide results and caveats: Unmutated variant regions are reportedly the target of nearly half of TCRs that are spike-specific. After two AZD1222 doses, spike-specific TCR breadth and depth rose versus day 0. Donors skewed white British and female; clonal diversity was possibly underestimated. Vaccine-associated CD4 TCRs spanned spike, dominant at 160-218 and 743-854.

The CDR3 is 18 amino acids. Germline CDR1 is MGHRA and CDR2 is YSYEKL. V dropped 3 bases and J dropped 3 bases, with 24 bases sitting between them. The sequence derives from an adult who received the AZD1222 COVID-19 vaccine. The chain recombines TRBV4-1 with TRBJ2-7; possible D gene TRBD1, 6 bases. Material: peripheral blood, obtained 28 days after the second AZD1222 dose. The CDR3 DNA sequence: TGCGCCAGCAGCCAGATCGGGCTGAAGGGCAGGGGATACTACGAGCAGTACTTC. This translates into CASSQIGLKGRGYYEQYF.